This TCR beta chain was recorded in a study of beta chain features in type 1 diabetes. Findings and caveats of the study: The study found moderately but significantly shorter TCRB CDR3s in all four CD4+ subsets of Type 1 diabetes patients.

TCRB transcripts that were expressed got sequenced, as all of the isolated RNA had been reverse transcribed. Each sample of naive, central memory or regulatory T cells had, on average, about 3.57 million reads. Profiled with immunoSEQ multiplex PCR; TCRdb holds only in-frame clones, not every one. The data contain about 23,000 clones, under 75% of them singletons. With regard to this clone: What it binds is unknown.

CDR3 size: 15 residues. Germline assignment: CDR1 MDHEN and CDR2 SYDVKM. V was pared by 2 bases and J by 8 bases, with 6 bases of the junction left unmatched. Averaging approximately 0.11 L, one heparinised blood draw was given by each donor. Sorting based on CD45RO/CCR7/CD25/CD127/CD95/CD27 separated CD4+ naive, central memory, regulatory and stem cell-like memory cells. Populations obtained by sorting all exceeded 95% purity. The source material was Tregs from blood. The sequence derives from a man between 18 and 29 years old with type 1 diabetes. This rearrangement joins TRBV28 to TRBJ1-6; 7 nucleotides match TRBD1. The CDR3 nucleotides are TGTGCCAGCAGTTTAAGGTCCAGGGGGTATTCACCCCTCCACTTT. Protein sequence: CASSLRSRGYSPLHF. Based on the CDR3 plus reference TRBV28 and TRBJ1-6, the full variable domain is DVKVTQSSRYLVKRTGEKVFLECVQDMDHENMFWYRQDPGLGLRLIYFSYDVKMKEKGDIPEGYSVSREKKERFSLILESASTNQTSMYLCASSLRSRGYSPLHFGNGTRLTVT.